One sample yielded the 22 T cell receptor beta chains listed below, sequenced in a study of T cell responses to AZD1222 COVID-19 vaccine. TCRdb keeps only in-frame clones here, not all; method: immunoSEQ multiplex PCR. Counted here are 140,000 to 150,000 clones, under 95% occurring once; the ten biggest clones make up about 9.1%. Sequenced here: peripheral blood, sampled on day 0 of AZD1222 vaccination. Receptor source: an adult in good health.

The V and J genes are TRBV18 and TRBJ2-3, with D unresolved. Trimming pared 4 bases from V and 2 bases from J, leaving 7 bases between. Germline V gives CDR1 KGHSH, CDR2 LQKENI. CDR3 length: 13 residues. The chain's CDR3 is CASSLPSTDTQYF. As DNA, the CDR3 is TGTGCCAGCTCACTCCCTTCCACAGATACGCAGTATTTT.

In DNA form, the CDR3 reads TGTGCCAGCAGTTCCCGGGACAGGGTGCCTGAAGCTTTCTTT. Translating gives CASSSRDRVPEAFF. This chain connects TRBV28 to TRBJ1-1, with 9 bases matching TRBD1. Germline V gene lookup returns CDR1 MDHEN and CDR2 SYDVKM. V lost 4 bases, J lost 6 bases, and 6 bases stayed unmatched. This CDR3 is built from 14 residues.

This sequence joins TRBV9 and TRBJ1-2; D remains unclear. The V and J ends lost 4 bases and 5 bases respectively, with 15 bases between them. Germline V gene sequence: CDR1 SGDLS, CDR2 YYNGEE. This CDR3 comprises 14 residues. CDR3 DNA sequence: TGTGCCAGCAGCCGAGATGAGGGTGGGTATGGCTACACCTTC. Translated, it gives CASSRDEGGYGYTF.

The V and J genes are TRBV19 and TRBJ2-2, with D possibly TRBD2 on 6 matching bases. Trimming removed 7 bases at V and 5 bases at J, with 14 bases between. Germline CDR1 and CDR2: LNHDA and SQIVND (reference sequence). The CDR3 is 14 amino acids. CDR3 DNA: TGTGCCAGTATACGGGACGGAGGGACCGGGGAGCTGTTTTTT. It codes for CASIRDGGTGELFF.

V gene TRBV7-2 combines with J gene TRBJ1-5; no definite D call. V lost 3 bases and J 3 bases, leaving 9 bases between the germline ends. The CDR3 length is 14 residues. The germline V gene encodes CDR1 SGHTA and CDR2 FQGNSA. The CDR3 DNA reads TGTGCCAGCAGCTTTTCGGGTCCCAATCAGCCCCAGCATTTT. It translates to CASSFSGPNQPQHF.

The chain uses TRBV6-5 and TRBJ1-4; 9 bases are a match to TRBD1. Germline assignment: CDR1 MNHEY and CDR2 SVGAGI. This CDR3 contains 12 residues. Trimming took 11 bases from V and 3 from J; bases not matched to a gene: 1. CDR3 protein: CAHRGPNEKLFF. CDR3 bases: TGTGCCCACAGGGGGCCTAATGAAAAACTGTTTTTT.

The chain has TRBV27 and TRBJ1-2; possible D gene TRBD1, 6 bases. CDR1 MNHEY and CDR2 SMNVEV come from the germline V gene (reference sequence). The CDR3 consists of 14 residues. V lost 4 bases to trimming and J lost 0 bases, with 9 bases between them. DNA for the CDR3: TGTGCCAGCAGTTGGGGGCCAGCTAACTATGGCTACACCTTC. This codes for CASSWGPANYGYTF.

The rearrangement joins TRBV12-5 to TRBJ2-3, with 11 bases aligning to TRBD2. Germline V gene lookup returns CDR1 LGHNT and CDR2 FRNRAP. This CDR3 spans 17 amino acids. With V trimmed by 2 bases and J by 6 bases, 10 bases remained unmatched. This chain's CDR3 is CASGLYSGGAKYDTQYF. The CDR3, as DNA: TGTGCTAGTGGTTTGTATAGCGGGGGGGCGAAGTACGATACGCAGTATTTT.

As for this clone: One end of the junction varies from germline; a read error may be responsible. In DNA form, the CDR3 reads TGTGCTAGCAGCTTCCGGGGCGCAGATACGCAGTATTTT. Translation: CASSFRGADTQYF. The chain has TRBV7-7 and TRBJ2-3; D assignment may be TRBD1 or TRBD2 (5 bases each). The CDR3 is 13 residues long. Germline V CDR1 and CDR2: SSHAT, FNYEAQ (reference sequence). Complete variable domain (other parts from reference TRBV7-7 and TRBJ2-3): GAGVSQSPRYKVTKRGQDVTLRCDPISSHATLYWYQQALGQGPEFLTYFNYEAQPDKSGLPSDRFSAERPEGSISTLTIQRTEQRDSAMYRCASSFRGADTQYFGPGTRLTVL.

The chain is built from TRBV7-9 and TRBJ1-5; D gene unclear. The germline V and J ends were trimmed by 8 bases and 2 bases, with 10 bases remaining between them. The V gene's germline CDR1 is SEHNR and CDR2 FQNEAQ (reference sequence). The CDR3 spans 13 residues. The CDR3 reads CASQAGGNQPQHF. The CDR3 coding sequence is TGTGCCAGCCAGGCTGGGGGCAATCAGCCCCAGCATTTT.

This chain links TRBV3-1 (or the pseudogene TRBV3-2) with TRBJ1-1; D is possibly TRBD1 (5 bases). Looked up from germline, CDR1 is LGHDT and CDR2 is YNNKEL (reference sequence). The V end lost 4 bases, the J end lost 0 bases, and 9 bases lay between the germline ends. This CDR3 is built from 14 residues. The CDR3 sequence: CASSLTVLNTEAFF. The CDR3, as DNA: TGTGCCAGCAGCCTGACAGTATTGAACACTGAAGCTTTCTTT.

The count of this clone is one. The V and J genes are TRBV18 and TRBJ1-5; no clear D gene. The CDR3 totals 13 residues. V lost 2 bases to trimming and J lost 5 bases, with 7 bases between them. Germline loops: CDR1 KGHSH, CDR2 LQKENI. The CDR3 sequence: CASSPLEDQPQHF. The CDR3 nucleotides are TGTGCCAGCTCACCATTGGAAGATCAGCCCCAGCATTTT. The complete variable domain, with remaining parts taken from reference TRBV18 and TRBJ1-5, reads NAGVMQNPRHLVRRRGQEARLRCSPMKGHSHVYWYRQLPEEGLKFMVYLQKENIIDESGMPKERFSAEFPKEGPSILRIQQVVRGDSAAYFCASSPLEDQPQHFGDGTRLSIL.

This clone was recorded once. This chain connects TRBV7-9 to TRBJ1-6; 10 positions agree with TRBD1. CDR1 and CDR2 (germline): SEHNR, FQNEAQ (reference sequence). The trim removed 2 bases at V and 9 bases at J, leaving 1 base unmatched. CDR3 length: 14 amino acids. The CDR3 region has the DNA TGTGCCAGCAGCTTAAGGGACAGGGGTTCACCCCTCCACTTT. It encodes CASSLRDRGSPLHF.

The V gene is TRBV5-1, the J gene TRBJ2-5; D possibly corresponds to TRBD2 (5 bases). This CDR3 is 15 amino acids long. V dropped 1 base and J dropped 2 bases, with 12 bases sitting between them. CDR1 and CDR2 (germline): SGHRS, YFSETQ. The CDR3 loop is CASSLSRGKQETQYF. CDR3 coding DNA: TGCGCCAGCAGCTTGTCCCGGGGTAAACAAGAGACCCAGTACTTC.

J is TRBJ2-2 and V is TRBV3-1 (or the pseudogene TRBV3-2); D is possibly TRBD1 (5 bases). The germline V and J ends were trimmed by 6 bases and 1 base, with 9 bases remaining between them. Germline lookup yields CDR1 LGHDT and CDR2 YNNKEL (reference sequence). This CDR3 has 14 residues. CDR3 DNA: TGTGCCAGCAGACGTACAGGGAACACCGGGGAGCTGTTTTTT. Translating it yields CASRRTGNTGELFF.

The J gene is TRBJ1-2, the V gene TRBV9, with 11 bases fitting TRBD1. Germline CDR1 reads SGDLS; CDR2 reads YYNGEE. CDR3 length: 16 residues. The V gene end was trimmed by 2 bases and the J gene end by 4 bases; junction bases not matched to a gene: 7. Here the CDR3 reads CASSVRGDRGTYGYTF. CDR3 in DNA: TGTGCCAGCAGCGTTAGAGGGGACAGGGGGACCTATGGCTACACCTTC.

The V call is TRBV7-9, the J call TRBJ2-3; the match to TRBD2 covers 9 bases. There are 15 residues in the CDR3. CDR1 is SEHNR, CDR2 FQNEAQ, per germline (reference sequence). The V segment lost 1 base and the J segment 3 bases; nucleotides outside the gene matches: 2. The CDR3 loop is CASSLGGGATDTQYF. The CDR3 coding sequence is TGTGCCAGCAGCTTAGGCGGGGGGGCGACAGATACGCAGTATTTT.

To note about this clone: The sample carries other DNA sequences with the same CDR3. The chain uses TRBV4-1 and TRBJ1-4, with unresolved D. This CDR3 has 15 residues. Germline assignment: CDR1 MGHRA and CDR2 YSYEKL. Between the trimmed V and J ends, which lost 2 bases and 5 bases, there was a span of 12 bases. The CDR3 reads CASSQFNRANEKLFF. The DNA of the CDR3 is TGCGCCAGCAGCCAATTTAACAGAGCAAATGAAAAACTGTTTTTT.

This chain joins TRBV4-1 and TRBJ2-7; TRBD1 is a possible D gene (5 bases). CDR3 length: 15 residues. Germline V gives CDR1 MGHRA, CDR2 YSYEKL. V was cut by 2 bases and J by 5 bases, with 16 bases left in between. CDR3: CASSQPGRRRNEQYF. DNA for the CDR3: TGCGCCAGCAGCCAACCAGGGCGGCGGCGGAACGAGCAGTACTTC.

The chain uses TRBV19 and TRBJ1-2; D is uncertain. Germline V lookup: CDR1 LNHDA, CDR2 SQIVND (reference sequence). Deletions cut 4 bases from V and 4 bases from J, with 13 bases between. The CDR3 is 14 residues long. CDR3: CASSTQPWGYGYTF. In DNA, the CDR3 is TGTGCCAGTAGTACCCAACCCTGGGGCTATGGCTACACCTTC.

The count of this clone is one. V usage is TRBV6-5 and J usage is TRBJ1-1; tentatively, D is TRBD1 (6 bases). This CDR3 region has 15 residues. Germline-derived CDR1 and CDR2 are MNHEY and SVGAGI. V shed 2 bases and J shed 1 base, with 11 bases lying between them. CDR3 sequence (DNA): TGTGCCAGCAGTTACGGGGGGCTTGGGAACACTGAAGCTTTCTTT. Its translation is CASSYGGLGNTEAFF.

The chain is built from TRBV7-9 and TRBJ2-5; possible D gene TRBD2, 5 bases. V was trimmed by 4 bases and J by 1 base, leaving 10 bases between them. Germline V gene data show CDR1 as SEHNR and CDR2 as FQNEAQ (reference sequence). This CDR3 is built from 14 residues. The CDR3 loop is CASSSPGTQETQYF. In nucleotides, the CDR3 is TGTGCCAGCAGCTCACCGGGAACCCAAGAGACCCAGTACTTC. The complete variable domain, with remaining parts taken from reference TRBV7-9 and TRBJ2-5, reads DTGVSQNPRHKITKRGQNVTFRCDPISEHNRLYWYRQTLGQGPEFLTYFQNEAQLEKSRLLSDRFSAERPKGSFSTLEIQRTEQGDSAMYLCASSSPGTQETQYFGPGTRLLVL.